Here is one T cell receptor (beta chain) with its context. Its antigen specificity is not known. No clone much larger than this one lies a single base away; base qualities are absent. Counted from cysteine to phenylalanine, this CDR3 has 12 amino acids. Only the CDR3 DNA stays, 36 bases, in frame from base 1. The germline V and J ends show losses of 4 bases and 7 bases respectively, and no gene match explains 2 bases of the junction. Taken from the germline V gene, the CDR1 and CDR2 loops are SGHRS and YFSETQ. The label giving this sample's time point can be read as: about 28 days (+/-7) after the second vaccine dose. Because spike-specific TCR depth and breadth did not differ between the two schedules, AZD1222 recipients who got a second dose at roughly 4 weeks were pooled with those who got a second dose at roughly 12 weeks. The vaccinee samples were drawn from two UK trials, COV001 and COV002, one of which was a single-blind randomized controlled phase 2/3 trial testing AZD1222 (ChAdOx1 nCoV-19) in healthy adults. For TCRbeta chain sequencing, PBMC samples were collected from trial participants at day 0 and at day 28 after the second dose.

The CDR3 regions of human TCRbeta chains were analyzed by immunosequencing. Turning to the authors' computational methods: TCRs in the repertoires were matched against a reference library of SARS-CoV-2-specific TCRs that had been generated with the MIRA antigen-specificity platform. Breadth meant the fraction of unique TCRs that were SARS-CoV-2-associated, whereas depth meant the fraction of total T cells that were SARS-CoV-2-associated. Using the MIRA data, every spike-specific TCR was mapped to the spike region that the TCR reacted to and assigned to either a CD4 or a CD8 class. Log10-transformed breadth and depth values were compared by one-way ANOVA with Sidak's multiple comparisons tests. Not all clones reach the TCRdb copy of this immuneACCESS table, which keeps in-frame sequences only. Checked studies attribute under half of the gap to unresolved V genes and leave the rest unexplained. That table gives V, J and clone size, and the DNA gave D and trimming. In this sample the table shows over 150,000 clones, just over 85% of which occur a single time. Approximately 10% of the sample is taken by the ten largest.

The record originates from a study of T cell responses to AZD1222 COVID-19 vaccine (dated by TCRdb to the early 2020s). Some background on the complete study: TCR sequencing covered 230 or so trial participants: 200 to 210 given two doses of AZD1222 and 26 given two doses of MenACWY control vaccine. Trial participants were enrolled by age into subgroups of 18-55, 56-69 and 70-plus years, and about 150, 27 and 61 TCR-sequenced participants, respectively, were included in these subgroups.

Findings and caveats that apply to the study as a whole: Only five or six AZD1222 recipients were SARS-CoV-2 seropositive at baseline, limiting conclusions about previously exposed vaccinees. No day 14 peak-response samples were available, so repertoires were characterized only after the peak T cell response. After two AZD1222 doses, spike-specific TCR breadth and depth were significantly higher than at day 0 and than in MenACWY recipients. The vaccine-associated CD4 TCRs covered the entire spike protein, and the dominant responses fell in regions 160-218 and 743-854. Reportedly, almost half of the unique spike-specific TCRs recognized epitopes lying outside the regions that are mutated in the B.1.351 and B.1.1.7 variants. Participants were mostly white British, with more females than males. The authors suggested clonal diversity may have been underestimated. In the small 56-69-year group, the increase in depth fell short of significance, most likely because of low power.

The chain uses TRBV5-1 and TRBJ2-1, and 7 junction bases match TRBD2. Sequences were derived from peripheral blood, sampled 28 days after the second AZD1222 dose. The sequence came from an adult who received the AZD1222 COVID-19 vaccine. The DNA sequence reads TGCGCCAGCAGCCCCGGGGGGAATGAGCAGTTCTTC. The translation is CASSPGGNEQFF.